These 24 T cell receptor beta chains originate from one sample sequenced in a study of T cell repertoires in cytomegalovirus infection. TCRdb passed the reads through MiXCR, listing each CDR3 protein once. Among 200,000 to 300,000 distinct CDR3 sequences listed, 9.1% were seen once. The specimen was PBMCs. The receptors were gathered from a human donor in good health (CMV status not recorded). Some clones in this sample may be carry-over from other donors' samples.

This clonotype was counted many times. The genes are TRBV7-2 and TRBJ2-1, with D perhaps TRBD2 (6 bases). The V end lost 5 bases, the J end lost 8 bases, and 19 bases lay between the germline ends. The CDR3 consists of 15 residues. Germline CDR1 SGHTA, CDR2 FQGNSA. For the CDR3, the DNA is TGTGCCAGCAGCAGCGGGCTTAACGGGATGCATGAGCAGTTCTTC. As protein: CASSSGLNGMHEQFF.

This clonotype was observed many times. The chain recombines TRBV12-3 or TRBV12-4 with TRBJ2-6; 7 nucleotides align to TRBD1. With V trimmed by 7 bases and J by 3 bases, 9 bases remained unmatched. The CDR3 covers 16 residues. CDR3 sequence: CASNQDRALGANVLTF. As DNA, the CDR3 is TGTGCCAGCAATCAAGACAGGGCCCTTGGGGCCAACGTCCTGACTTTC.

This clonotype was recorded at least ten times. V gene TRBV7-2 combines with J gene TRBJ2-6, with D unresolved. The CDR3 spans 12 residues. V lost 3 bases and J lost 3, with 0 bases in between. Germline CDR1 SGHTA, CDR2 FQGNSA. DNA of the CDR3: TGTGCCAGCAGCTTTGGGGCCAACGTCCTGACTTTC. Protein sequence: CASSFGANVLTF.

CDR3 in amino acids: CASSPMGWYEQYF. Here the CDR3 DNA reads TGTGCCAGCAGCCCCATGGGGTGGTACGAGCAGTACTTC. The chain combines TRBV7-6 with TRBJ2-7; D is uncertain. V was cut by 5 bases and J by 4 bases, with 12 bases left in between. The CDR3 is made up of 13 amino acids. Germline CDR1 is SGHVS and CDR2 is FNYEAQ.

This clonotype was detected many times. V and J are TRBV3-1 and TRBJ1-2; D might be TRBD1 (6 bases). This CDR3 spans 16 amino acids. Deletions cut 2 bases from V and 4 bases from J, with 17 bases between. CDR1 is LGHDT and CDR2 is YNNKEL in the germline V gene (reference sequence). CDR3 sequence reads: CASSQYRGKTGYGYTF. The CDR3 DNA reads TGTGCCAGCAGCCAATATCGTGGGAAGACAGGCTATGGCTACACCTTC.

This clonotype appeared many times. The chain joins TRBV7-9 to TRBJ2-3, with 12 bases identical to TRBD2. Germline CDR1 is SEHNR and CDR2 is FQNEAQ (reference sequence). The CDR3 has 18 residues. J was trimmed by 1 base and V by 3 bases; bases with no gene match: 8. The CDR3: CASSFASGRAHRTDTQYF. The DNA of the CDR3 is TGTGCCAGCAGCTTTGCTAGCGGGAGGGCCCACCGCACAGATACGCAGTATTTT.

This chain connects TRBV6-2 or TRBV6-3 to TRBJ2-5; 8 nucleotides match TRBD2. The CDR3 totals 15 residues. J was trimmed by 2 bases and V by 2 bases; bases with no gene match: 4. Germline-derived CDR1 and CDR2 are MNHEY and SVGEGT. The CDR3 here is CASSYGLALQETQYF. For the CDR3, the DNA is TGTGCCAGCAGTTACGGACTAGCCCTTCAAGAGACCCAGTACTTC.

This clonotype was seen ten or more times. V gene TRBV28 combines with J gene TRBJ1-5, with D possibly being TRBD1 (5 bases). The V and J ends lost 7 bases and 0 bases respectively, with 19 bases between them. This CDR3 is 17 amino acids long. CDR1 is MDHEN and CDR2 is SYDVKM in the germline V gene. The CDR3 DNA reads TGTGCCAGCACCACAAACCGGGGACGCCTTAGCAATCAGCCCCAGCATTTT. This codes for CASTTNRGRLSNQPQHF.

This clonotype showed up many times. The V gene is TRBV7-2, the J gene TRBJ2-2; no firm D call. Trimming removed 5 bases from V and 0 bases from J, with 10 bases in between. The CDR3 covers 15 residues. The germline V gene has CDR1 SGHTA and CDR2 FQGNSA. The CDR3 reads CASSLIVTNTGELFF. The DNA of the CDR3 is TGTGCCAGCAGCCTGATAGTTACGAACACCGGGGAGCTGTTTTTT.

This clonotype was seen a few times. The chain combines TRBV28 with TRBJ2-5; D uncertain. V lost 7 bases, J lost 2 bases, and 11 bases lay in between. CDR1 and CDR2 (germline): MDHEN, SYDVKM. The CDR3 runs to 13 residues. The CDR3 nucleotides read TGTGCCAGCATCACACCCGGTCAAGAGACCCAGTACTTC. This sequence encodes CASITPGQETQYF.

This clonotype was observed at least ten times. This chain connects TRBV7-8 to TRBJ2-3; no clear D. With 5 bases removed from V and 5 bases from J, the gap between germline ends came to 5 bases. Per germline, CDR1 SGHVS and CDR2 FQNEAQ. The CDR3 covers 11 residues. The CDR3: CASSTQDTQYF. DNA of the CDR3: TGTGCCAGCAGCACCCAAGATACGCAGTATTTT.

This clonotype has at least ten counts. The V and J genes are TRBV11-3 and TRBJ2-6; D gene ambiguous. Germline CDR1 and CDR2: SGHNT and YENEEA. Trimming removed 3 bases from V and 0 bases from J, with 9 bases in between. This CDR3 contains 16 residues. The CDR3 DNA is TGTGCCAGCAGCTTCCAGTCCAGCTCTGGGGCCAACGTCCTGACTTTC. Its translation: CASSFQSSSGANVLTF.

In its sample, this clonotype was seen a few times. The V gene is TRBV4-2, the J gene TRBJ1-1, with D possibly matching TRBD1 (6 bases). CDR1 is LGHNA and CDR2 is YNFKEQ in the germline V gene. V was clipped by 3 bases and J by 6 bases, with 11 bases between them. There are 13 residues in the CDR3. The CDR3 is CASSQIGGSEAFF. CDR3 DNA: TGTGCCAGCAGCCAGATCGGGGGCTCTGAAGCTTTCTTT.

This clonotype was counted ten times or more. This chain connects TRBV20-1 to TRBJ2-1; the D gene is possibly TRBD1 (6 bases). Germline assignment: CDR1 DFQATT and CDR2 SNEGSKA (reference sequence). The CDR3 runs 16 residues. V lost 0 bases and J 8 bases, leaving 20 bases between the germline ends. This CDR3 is CSARDSPRGSFDEQFF. CDR3 bases: TGCAGTGCTAGAGATTCCCCCAGGGGTAGTTTTGATGAGCAGTTCTTC.

This clonotype has at least ten counts. The chain links TRBV12-3 or TRBV12-4 to TRBJ1-6; 12 bases agree with TRBD1. Germline trimming cut 5 bases from V and 7 bases from J; bases unmatched to any gene: 6. CDR3 length: 16 residues. CDR3 sequence reads: CASSQGQGARNSPLHF. In DNA form, the CDR3 reads TGTGCCAGCAGTCAGGGACAGGGGGCAAGGAATTCACCCCTCCACTTT.

This clonotype was seen many times. The chain couples TRBV28 to TRBJ2-1, with a weak D call TRBD1 (6 bases). The CDR3 is made up of 16 amino acids. The germline V and J ends were trimmed by 6 bases and 3 bases, with 18 bases remaining between them. Germline CDR1 reads MDHEN; CDR2 reads SYDVKM. The CDR3 is CASSPMIGGFYNEQFF. The CDR3 DNA follows: TGTGCCAGCAGCCCAATGATTGGGGGCTTCTACAATGAGCAGTTCTTC.

The gene calls are TRBV19 and TRBJ1-2, with D possibly being TRBD1 (6 bases). The V gene's germline CDR1 is LNHDA and CDR2 SQIVND (reference sequence). CDR3 length: 13 amino acids. Trimming removed 7 bases from V and 4 bases from J, with 13 bases in between. The CDR3 DNA follows: TGTGCCAGTACATTAGGGGGGCTCTATGGCTACACCTTC. Protein: CASTLGGLYGYTF.

This clonotype was detected many times. The chain uses TRBV6-8 and TRBJ2-7, with TRBD2 matching over 10 bases. Trimming removed 7 bases from V and 5 bases from J; junction bases left unmatched: 23. The CDR3 has 19 residues. Germline values: CDR1 MNHGY, CDR2 SAAAGT. CDR3 sequence reads: CASTLSSGTSDFPRHEQYF. Written as DNA, the CDR3 is TGTGCCAGCACCCTTTCATCCGGGACTAGCGATTTTCCCCGCCACGAGCAGTACTTC.

This clonotype came up a few times. V and J are TRBV6-2 or TRBV6-3 and TRBJ2-1; 9 bases line up with TRBD2. Germline V gene sequence: CDR1 MNHEY, CDR2 SVGEGT. Trimming at V came to 4 bases and at J to 7 bases, leaving 8 bases not matched to a gene. The length of the CDR3 is 15 residues. CDR3 in DNA: TGTGCCAGCAGTTCGGGCGGGAGGGCCAAAAATGAGCAGTTCTTC. Protein product: CASSSGGRAKNEQFF.

The chain has TRBV7-2 and TRBJ2-5, with D possibly TRBD2 on 6 matching bases. Trimming shortened V by 2 bases and J by 4 bases, and 17 bases separated the two germline ends. Germline lookup yields CDR1 SGHTA and CDR2 FQGNSA. The CDR3 contains 16 residues. The CDR3 DNA follows: TGTGCCAGCAGCTTAATGGGGGTTTCGCGGGGAGAGACCCAGTACTTC. Its protein product is CASSLMGVSRGETQYF.

This clonotype came up many times. The chain combines TRBV7-2 with TRBJ2-5; D may be TRBD2 (7 bases). CDR3 length equals 12 residues. The germline gives CDR1 SGHTA, CDR2 FQGNSA. The V end was cut by 6 bases, the J end by 13 bases, with 18 bases between. The CDR3 is CASRRGGAAPYF. CDR3 nucleotides: TGTGCCAGCAGGCGAGGGGGGGCTGCTCCGTACTTC.

This clonotype was recorded a few times. J is TRBJ2-3 and V is TRBV7-2; D is possibly TRBD1 or TRBD2 (5 bases each). V lost 3 bases to trimming and J lost 6 bases, with 25 bases between them. The CDR3 is 18 residues long. CDR1 is SGHTA, CDR2 FQGNSA, per germline. As DNA, the CDR3 is TGTGCCAGCAGCTTTCAGTTACGGGACCCCCCGTCGGCGGATACGCAGTATTTT. Protein sequence: CASSFQLRDPPSADTQYF.

This clonotype was counted at least ten times. The J gene is TRBJ1-6, the V gene TRBV30; D call uncertain. Between the trimmed V and J ends, which lost 0 bases and 10 bases, there was a span of 13 bases. CDR1 is GTSNPN and CDR2 is SVGIG in the germline V gene (reference sequence). The CDR3 has 14 amino acids. For the CDR3, the DNA is TGTGCCTGGAGTGTAAGTTTCCGCTTATCACCCCTCCACTTT. This translates into CAWSVSFRLSPLHF.

CDR3 region: CSATQNQETQYF. CDR3 DNA sequence: TGCAGTGCTACCCAGAACCAAGAGACCCAGTACTTC. This chain joins TRBV20-1 and TRBJ2-5; D unresolved. Germline V gene sequence: CDR1 DFQATT, CDR2 SNEGSKA (reference sequence). V was clipped by 4 bases and J by 0 bases, with 6 bases between them. CDR3 length: 12 amino acids.